These T cell receptor beta chains were read from a single sample in a study of post-analysis software for immune sequencing data. TCRdb reanalysed the PCR reads using MiXCR and keeps one entry per CDR3 protein. The data hold 800,000 to 950,000 distinct CDR3 sequences, with roughly half observed a single time. Material for sequencing was blood. The source of these receptors is a girl aged 5-17 years with multiple sclerosis. Each CDR3 is given with its conserved first and last residue. The order of the fields is clone size, D gene, V gene, J gene, CDR3 protein, CDR3 DNA. D genes are given only for firm matches. Only part of the rows carry a size: once, few, many, or a class if the clone is expanded.

-,-,TRBV29-1,TRBJ2-6,CSVAGFGANVLTF,TGCAGCGTCGCAGGGTTTGGGGCCAACGTCCTGACTTTC
-,-,TRBV2,TRBJ2-7,CASSDTDSYEQYF,TGTGCCAGCAGTGATACCGACTCCTACGAGCAGTACTTC
-,-,TRBV9,TRBJ1-2,CASSPRDHPNYGYTF,TGTGCCAGCAGCCCGAGGGATCACCCTAACTATGGCTACACCTTC
-,-,TRBV28,TRBJ2-7,CASKEVRRSYEQYF,TGTGCCAGCAAAGAGGTGAGGAGGTCCTACGAGCAGTACTTC
-,-,TRBV7-7,TRBJ2-5,CASSWDGAKETQYF,TGTGCTAGCAGCTGGGACGGGGCTAAAGAGACCCAGTACTTC
-,TRBD1,TRBV29-1,TRBJ1-1,CSVGSGGGNTEAFF,TGCAGCGTTGGGTCAGGGGGAGGGAACACTGAAGCTTTCTTT
-,TRBD1,TRBV7-8,TRBJ2-6,CASSTGAFSGANVLTF,TGTGCCAGCAGCACAGGGGCCTTCTCTGGGGCCAACGTCCTGACTTTC
few,-,TRBV7-7,TRBJ2-7,CASSASRTPGEQYF,TGTGCTAGCAGTGCTAGTAGAACTCCTGGGGAGCAGTACTTC
-,TRBD1,TRBV7-9,TRBJ2-7,CASSLVGQANPSSYEQYF,TGTGCCAGCAGCTTAGTTGGACAGGCTAACCCGAGCTCCTACGAGCAGTACTTC
-,-,TRBV2,TRBJ1-5,CASGEGNNQPQHF,TGTGCCAGCGGTGAGGGTAACAATCAGCCCCAGCATTTT
-,TRBD1,TRBV15,TRBJ2-7,CATSTVIGRGRFPYEQYF,TGTGCCACCAGCACAGTAATTGGCAGGGGGCGCTTCCCCTACGAGCAGTACTTC
-,TRBD2,TRBV10-3,TRBJ2-7,CAISESKRGTYEQYF,TGTGCCATCAGTGAGTCGAAGCGGGGGACCTACGAGCAGTACTTC
once,-,TRBV28,TRBJ2-1,CASSPFRGYNEQFF,TGTGCCAGCAGTCCATTTCGAGGATACAATGAGCAGTTCTTC
-,TRBD1,TRBV4-2,TRBJ1-1,CASSRLRGTEAFF,TGTGCCAGCAGCCGCCTCAGGGGGACTGAAGCTTTCTTT
-,TRBD2,TRBV5-5,TRBJ2-1,CASSPGLDSYNEQFF,TGTGCCAGCAGCCCCGGACTAGACTCCTACAATGAGCAGTTCTTC
-,-,TRBV2,TRBJ2-2,CASLDNVPNTGELFF,TGTGCCAGCCTCGACAACGTTCCGAACACCGGGGAGCTGTTTTTT
-,TRBD2,TRBV3-1,TRBJ2-7,CASSQLSGFEQYF,TGTGCCAGCAGCCAACTTAGCGGGTTCGAGCAGTACTTC
-,TRBD2,TRBV20-1,TRBJ2-1,CSAGTSGRGGFF,TGCAGTGCCGGGACTAGCGGGAGAGGTGGGTTCTTC
-,-,TRBV7-9,TRBJ2-5,CASSETGGQETQYF,TGTGCCAGCAGCGAAACGGGCGGGCAAGAGACCCAGTACTTC
-,-,TRBV4-2,TRBJ2-3,CATGIDDSTDTQYF,TGTGCCACCGGGATTGATGATAGCACAGATACGCAGTATTTT
-,-,TRBV6-6,TRBJ2-7,CASSLSGTGSYNEQYF,TGTGCCAGCAGTCTATCCGGGACTGGATCCTACAATGAGCAGTACTTC
once,-,TRBV14,TRBJ2-7,CASSQVRGSSYEQYF,TGTGCCAGCAGCCAAGTTAGAGGGAGCTCCTACGAGCAGTACTTC
-,TRBD2,TRBV12-3/TRBV12-4,TRBJ2-1,CASSHTSGGPTGQFF,TGTGCCAGCAGTCATACTAGCGGGGGGCCCACAGGGCAGTTCTTC
-,-,TRBV12-3/TRBV12-4,TRBJ2-5,CASSPTGRSWETQYF,TGTGCCAGCAGTCCTACGGGGCGGAGTTGGGAGACCCAGTACTTC
-,TRBD1,TRBV12-3/TRBV12-4,TRBJ1-2,CASSFGIGGSGGGYGYTF,TGTGCCAGCAGTTTTGGAATAGGTGGCTCAGGGGGCGGCTATGGCTACACCTTC
-,TRBD2,TRBV27,TRBJ2-7,CASSPRTSGTSYEQYF,TGTGCCAGCAGTCCAAGGACTAGCGGGACCTCCTACGAGCAGTACTTC
-,TRBD1,TRBV3-1,TRBJ2-7,CASSQVGTASYEQYF,TGTGCCAGCAGCCAAGTCGGGACAGCCTCCTACGAGCAGTACTTC
-,-,TRBV5-6,TRBJ2-1,CASSLKTPLADHNEQFF,TGTGCCAGCAGCTTAAAGACCCCTTTAGCGGATCACAATGAGCAGTTCTTC
-,-,TRBV18,TRBJ2-3,CASSPGQRDTQYF,TGTGCCAGCTCACCGGGTCAGAGGGATACGCAGTATTTT
-,-,TRBV5-1,TRBJ2-1,CASSFGGLPLLVYNEQFF,TGCGCCAGCAGCTTCGGGGGTTTACCCCTCCTTGTCTACAATGAGCAGTTCTTC
few,-,TRBV21-1,TRBJ2-7,CASRLGQGPLKEGYEQYF,TGTGCCAGCAGATTAGGGCAGGGGCCGCTCAAGGAGGGATACGAGCAGTACTTC
-,-,TRBV5-1,TRBJ1-1,CASSLEDRNTEAFF,TGCGCCAGCAGCTTGGAGGACAGGAACACTGAAGCTTTCTTT
-,TRBD2,TRBV6-5,TRBJ2-3,CASSYYTGGDTDTQYF,TGTGCCAGCAGTTACTACACGGGAGGTGACACAGATACGCAGTATTTT
few,TRBD2,TRBV20-1,TRBJ2-3,CSAPLSGSQDTQYF,TGCAGTGCCCCCCTAAGCGGGAGTCAAGATACGCAGTATTTT
few,-,TRBV6-1,TRBJ2-7,CASRMAAQGDEQYF,TGTGCCAGCAGGATGGCAGCCCAGGGAGACGAGCAGTACTTC
-,-,TRBV12-3/TRBV12-4,TRBJ2-3,CASTFLGTLSTDAQYF,TGTGCCAGCACCTTCCTGGGCACCCTGAGCACAGATGCGCAGTATTTT
-,TRBD1,TRBV29-1,TRBJ1-1,CSVEVQGENTEAFF,TGCAGCGTTGAGGTACAGGGGGAGAACACTGAAGCTTTCTTT